This TCR beta chain was sequenced for a study of cytomegalovirus exposure and HLA in healthy donors. Germline CDR1 SEHNR, CDR2 FQNEAQ (reference sequence). There are 19 residues in the CDR3. Unmatched junction bases numbered 15, after V lost 4 bases and J lost 1 base. In the PCR, 60 Vbeta and 13 Jbeta primers were used. The table came from immunoSEQ multiplex PCR; TCRdb's copy has only in-frame clones and leaves some out. This table has fewer than 85,000 clones, more than 65% appearing once. Study-wide findings and caveats: The classifier reportedly diagnosed cytomegalovirus status with high specificity and sensitivity.

As for the donors, each was a healthy bone marrow donor. This clone was detected only a few times. Its antigen is still unknown. The chain uses TRBV7-9 and TRBJ2-2; 7 positions agree with TRBD1. Sequencing was performed on PBMCs. This sequence originates from a male donor in good health and CMV-seropositive. The CDR3 is CASSSETRGGQLNTGELFF. CDR3 nucleotide sequence: TGTGCCAGCAGCTCCGAGACGAGAGGGGGCCAGCTGAACACCGGGGAGCTGTTTTTT.